The clone carrying this T cell receptor beta chain appeared many times. No antigen is known for it. A single record per CDR3 protein comes from TCRdb applying MiXCR to the 5' RACE reads. The sample carries some 250,000 distinct CDR3 sequences, 3.6% recorded once. The length of the CDR3 is 15 residues. Deletions cut 5 bases from V and 5 bases from J, with 19 bases between. This entry comes from a study of T cells after yellow fever vaccination. Study results and limitations: Most clones from primary vaccination were detected again post-booster (around 95% CD4, roughly 85% CD8).

This rearrangement joins TRBV12-3 or TRBV12-4 to TRBJ2-7, with a weak D call TRBD1 (5 bases). Here the sequenced sample was PBMCs, taken 15 days after the yellow fever booster vaccination. This clonotype originated in a man aged 18 to 35 who received the YFV17D yellow fever vaccine. CDR3: CASSLGQGTLDEQYF. The CDR3 DNA follows: TGTGCCAGCAGTCTCGGGCAGGGAACTTTAGACGAGCAGTACTTC.